Sequencing of this T cell receptor beta chain was carried out in a study of blood T cell repertoires in COVID-19. Study context: T cells, B-cell-depleted T cells, or PBMCs supplied cDNA or gDNA.

Measured with immunoSEQ multiplex PCR; TCRdb has only the in-frame clones, and not every one. The sample has hundreds of thousands of clones, roughly four fifths seen once. The CDR3 spans 14 residues. This TCR came from a woman aged 45-65 years with acute or convalescent COVID-19. The source material was peripheral blood. The genes are TRBV21-1 and TRBJ2-5; no check of the table's D call, TRBD1, against the DNA was made. TRBV21-1 has pseudogene status. CDR3 in amino acids: CASSKEGEWETQYF. CDR3 bases: TGTGCCAGCAGCAAGGAAGGGGAATGGGAGACCCAGTACTTC.